This T cell receptor (beta chain) was documented in a study of a mutant IDH1 vaccine in newly diagnosed glioma. Study conclusions and caveats: Immune responses arising from the vaccine appeared in approximately 93% of patients. Shifts in the top peripheral T cell clonotypes seemed unrelated to pseudoprogression.

Looked up from germline, CDR1 is MRHNA and CDR2 is SNTAGT. Between the trimmed V and J ends, which lost 7 bases and 8 bases, there was a span of 11 bases. This CDR3 comprises 12 residues. The time point denotes: week 23, last vaccination. Every single dose of the vaccine, 300 ug of mutant IDH1 20-mer peptide, came with topical imiquimod. On this clone: Its specificity is not known.

Sequenced by immunoSEQ multiplex PCR; TCRdb stores in-frame clones only, minus some. This sample has some 80,000 clones; approximately 85% occur once, and the top ten carry 0.77%. The rearrangement joins TRBV6-4 to TRBJ1-4; tentatively, D is TRBD1 (5 bases). Sequencing used PBMCs, obtained from a glioma patient whose treatment included an IDH1 peptide vaccine. This clonotype originated in a woman aged 45-65 years with glioma. The CDR3 coding sequence is TGTGCCAGCAAGGGGCCGGGCGAAAAACTGTTTTTT. Residues: CASKGPGEKLFF.